This record concerns one T cell receptor (beta chain) sequence. No antigen is known for it. At one boundary the junction diverges from the germline segment, which might be a read error. The CDR3 contains 16 residues. Looked up from germline, CDR1 is SSHAT and CDR2 is FNYEAQ (reference sequence). Primers for the PCR totalled 60 Vbeta and 13 Jbeta. Only in-frame clones appear in the TCRdb table, and some are missing; sequencing was by immunoSEQ multiplex PCR. Found here are 120,000 or so clones, 60% to 85% of them singletons; the top ten hold roughly 6%. Though nominally healthy at sampling, donors likely had unrecorded immune exposures. This specimen comes from a study of cytomegalovirus exposure and HLA in healthy donors. The overall study: There were about 85 million unique TCRs (from HLA-typed donors) in an early data release. Whole-study findings and limits: Earlier analysis yielded a pattern in which most TCR beta V segments were productive about 90% or about 30% of the time.

The J gene is TRBJ2-5, the V gene TRBV7-7, with TRBD2 matching over 10 bases. The TCR comes from a woman aged 40 to 50 in good health and CMV-seronegative. The specimen sequenced was PBMCs. CDR3 nucleotide sequence: TGTGCTAGCAGCAGACTTAGCGGGAGGACACTGGAGACCCAGTACTTC. Encoded protein: CASSRLSGRTLETQYF.